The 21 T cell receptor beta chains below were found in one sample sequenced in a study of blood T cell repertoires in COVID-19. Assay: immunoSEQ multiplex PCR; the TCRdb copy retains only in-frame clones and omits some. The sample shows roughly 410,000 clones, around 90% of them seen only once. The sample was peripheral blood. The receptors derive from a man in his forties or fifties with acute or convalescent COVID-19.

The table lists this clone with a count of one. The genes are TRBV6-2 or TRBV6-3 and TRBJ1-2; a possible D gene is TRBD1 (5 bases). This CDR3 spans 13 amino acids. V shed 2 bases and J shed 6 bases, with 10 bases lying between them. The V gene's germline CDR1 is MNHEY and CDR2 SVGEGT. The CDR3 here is CASSYGQGNGYTF. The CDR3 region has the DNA TGTGCCAGCAGTTACGGGCAGGGAAATGGCTACACCTTC.

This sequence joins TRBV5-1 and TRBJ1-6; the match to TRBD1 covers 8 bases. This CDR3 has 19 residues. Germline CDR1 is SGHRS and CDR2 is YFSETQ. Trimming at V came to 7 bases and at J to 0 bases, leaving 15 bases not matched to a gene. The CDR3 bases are TGCGCCAGCCGACCCTTTCTGACAGGGGAAAGCTCCTATAATTCACCCCTCCACTTT. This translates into CASRPFLTGESSYNSPLHF. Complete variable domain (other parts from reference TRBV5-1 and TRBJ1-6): KAGVTQTPRYLIKTRGQQVTLSCSPISGHRSVSWYQQTPGQGLQFLFEYFSETQRNKGNFPGRFSGRQFSNSRSEMNVSTLELGDSALYLCASRPFLTGESSYNSPLHFGNGTRLTVT.

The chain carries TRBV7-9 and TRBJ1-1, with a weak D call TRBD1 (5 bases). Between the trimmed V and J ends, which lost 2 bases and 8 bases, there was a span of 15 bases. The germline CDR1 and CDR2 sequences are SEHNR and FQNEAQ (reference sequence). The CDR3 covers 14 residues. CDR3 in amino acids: CASSLRETAPEAFF. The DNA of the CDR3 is TGTGCCAGCAGCTTACGAGAGACAGCGCCAGAAGCTTTCTTT.

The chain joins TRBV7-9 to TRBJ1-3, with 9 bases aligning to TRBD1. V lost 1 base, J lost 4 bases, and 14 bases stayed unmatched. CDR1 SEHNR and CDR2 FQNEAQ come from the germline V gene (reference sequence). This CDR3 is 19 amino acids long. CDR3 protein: CASSLEFSSGTGSGNTIYF. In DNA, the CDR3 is TGTGCCAGCAGCTTAGAATTTTCATCCGGGACAGGGTCCGGAAACACCATATATTTT.

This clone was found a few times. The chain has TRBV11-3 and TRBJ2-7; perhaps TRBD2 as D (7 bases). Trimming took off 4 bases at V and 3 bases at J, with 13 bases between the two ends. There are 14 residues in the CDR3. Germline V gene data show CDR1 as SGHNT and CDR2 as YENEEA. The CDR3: CASSSGGAYYEQYF. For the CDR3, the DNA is TGTGCCAGCAGCTCTGGGGGGGCCTACTACGAGCAGTACTTC.

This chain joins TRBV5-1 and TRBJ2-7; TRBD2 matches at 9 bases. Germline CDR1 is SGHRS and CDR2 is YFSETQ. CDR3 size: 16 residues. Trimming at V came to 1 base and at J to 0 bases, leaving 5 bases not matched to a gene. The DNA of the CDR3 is TGCGCCAGCAGCTTGCAGGGACTAGCCCACTCCTACGAGCAGTACTTC. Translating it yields CASSLQGLAHSYEQYF. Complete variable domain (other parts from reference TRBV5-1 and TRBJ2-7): KAGVTQTPRYLIKTRGQQVTLSCSPISGHRSVSWYQQTPGQGLQFLFEYFSETQRNKGNFPGRFSGRQFSNSRSEMNVSTLELGDSALYLCASSLQGLAHSYEQYFGPGTRLTVT.

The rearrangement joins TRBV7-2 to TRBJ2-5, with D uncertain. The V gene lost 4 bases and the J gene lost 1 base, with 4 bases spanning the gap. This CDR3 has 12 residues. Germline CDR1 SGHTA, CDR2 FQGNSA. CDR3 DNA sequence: TGTGCCAGCAGCTCTCGCCAAGAGACCCAGTACTTC. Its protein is CASSSRQETQYF. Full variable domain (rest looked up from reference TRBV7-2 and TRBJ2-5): GAGVSQSPSNKVTEKGKDVELRCDPISGHTALYWYRQSLGQGLEFLIYFQGNSAPDKSGLPSDRFSAERTGGSVSTLTIQRTQQEDSAVYLCASSSRQETQYFGPGTRLLVL.

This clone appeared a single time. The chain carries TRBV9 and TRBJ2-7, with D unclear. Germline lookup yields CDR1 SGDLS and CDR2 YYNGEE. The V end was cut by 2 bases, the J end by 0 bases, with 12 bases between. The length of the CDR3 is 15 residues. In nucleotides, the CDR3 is TGTGCCAGCAGCGTCTATGAGGAATCCTCCTACGAGCAGTACTTC. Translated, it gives CASSVYEESSYEQYF.

CDR3 bases: TGCGCCAGTGCTGGGGAGGACTATGGCTACACCTTC. This codes for CASAGEDYGYTF. The V call is TRBV5-1, the J call TRBJ1-2, with D uncertain. Trimming left V 8 bases short and J 3 bases short, with 11 bases between. Germline CDR1 reads SGHRS; CDR2 reads YFSETQ. CDR3 length: 12 residues.

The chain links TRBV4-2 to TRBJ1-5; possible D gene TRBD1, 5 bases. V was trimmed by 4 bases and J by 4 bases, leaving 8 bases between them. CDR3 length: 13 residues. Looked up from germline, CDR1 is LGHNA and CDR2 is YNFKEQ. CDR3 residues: CASSLAGNQPQHF. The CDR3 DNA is TGTGCCAGCAGCCTAGCAGGGAATCAGCCCCAGCATTTT.

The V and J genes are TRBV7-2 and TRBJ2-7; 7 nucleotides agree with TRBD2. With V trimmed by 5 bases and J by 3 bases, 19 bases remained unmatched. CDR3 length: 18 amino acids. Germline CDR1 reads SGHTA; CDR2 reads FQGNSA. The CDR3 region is CASSPERGLMPSHYEQYF. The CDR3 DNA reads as TGTGCCAGCAGCCCGGAGCGGGGCTTGATGCCATCCCACTACGAGCAGTACTTC.

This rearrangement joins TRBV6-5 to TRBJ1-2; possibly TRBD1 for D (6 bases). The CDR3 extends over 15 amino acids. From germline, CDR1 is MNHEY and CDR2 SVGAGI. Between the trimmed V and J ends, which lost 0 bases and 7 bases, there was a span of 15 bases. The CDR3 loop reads CASSYSQGSLSGYTF. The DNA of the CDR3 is TGTGCCAGCAGTTACTCCCAGGGGAGCTTGAGTGGCTACACCTTC.

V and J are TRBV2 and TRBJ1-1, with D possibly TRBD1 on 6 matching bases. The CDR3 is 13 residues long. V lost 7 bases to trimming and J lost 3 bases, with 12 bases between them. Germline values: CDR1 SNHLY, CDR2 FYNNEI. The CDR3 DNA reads TGTGCCAGCAACCCGGACAGCTACACTGAAGCTTTCTTT. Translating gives CASNPDSYTEAFF.

In DNA form, the CDR3 reads TGTGCCAGCAGCCCCTCGGGGGCAGGGGGCCTTCAGCCCCAGCATTTT. Its protein is CASSPSGAGGLQPQHF. This chain connects TRBV7-2 to TRBJ1-5, with 8 nucleotides matching TRBD1. The V gene end was trimmed by 5 bases and the J gene end by 6 bases; junction bases not matched to a gene: 12. The CDR3 sequence is 16 residues long. Germline lookup yields CDR1 SGHTA and CDR2 FQGNSA.

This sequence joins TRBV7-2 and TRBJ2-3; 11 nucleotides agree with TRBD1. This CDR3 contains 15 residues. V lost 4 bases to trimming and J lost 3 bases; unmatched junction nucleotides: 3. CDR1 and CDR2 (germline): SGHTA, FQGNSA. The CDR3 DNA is TGTGCCAGCAGCTGGGACAGGGGGAAAACAGATACGCAGTATTTT. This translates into CASSWDRGKTDTQYF.

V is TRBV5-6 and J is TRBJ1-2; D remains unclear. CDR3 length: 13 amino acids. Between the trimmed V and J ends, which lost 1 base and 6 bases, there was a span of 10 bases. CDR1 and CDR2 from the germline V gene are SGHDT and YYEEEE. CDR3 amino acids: CASSLIDTNGYTF. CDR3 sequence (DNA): TGTGCCAGCAGCTTGATCGACACGAATGGCTACACCTTC. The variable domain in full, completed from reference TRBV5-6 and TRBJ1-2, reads DAGVTQSPTHLIKTRGQQVTLRCSPKSGHDTVSWYQQALGQGPQFIFQYYEEEERQRGNFPDRFSGHQFPNYSSELNVNALLLGDSALYLCASSLIDTNGYTFGSGTRLTVV.

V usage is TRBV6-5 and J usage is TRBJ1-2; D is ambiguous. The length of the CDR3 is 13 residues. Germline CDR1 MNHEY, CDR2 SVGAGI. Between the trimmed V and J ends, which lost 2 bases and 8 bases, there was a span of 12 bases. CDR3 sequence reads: CASSYDAGLGYTF. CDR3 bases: TGTGCCAGCAGTTACGATGCAGGCCTGGGCTACACCTTC.

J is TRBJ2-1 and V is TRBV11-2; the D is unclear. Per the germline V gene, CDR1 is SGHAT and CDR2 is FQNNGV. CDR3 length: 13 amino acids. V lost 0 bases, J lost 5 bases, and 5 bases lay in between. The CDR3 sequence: CASSLDRNNEQFF. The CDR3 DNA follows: TGTGCCAGCAGCTTAGACAGAAACAATGAGCAGTTCTTC. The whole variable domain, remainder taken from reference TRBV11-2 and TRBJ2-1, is EAGVAQSPRYKIIEKRQSVAFWCNPISGHATLYWYQQILGQGPKLLIQFQNNGVVDDSQLPKDRFSAERLKGVDSTLKIQPAKLEDSAVYLCASSLDRNNEQFFGPGTRLTVL.

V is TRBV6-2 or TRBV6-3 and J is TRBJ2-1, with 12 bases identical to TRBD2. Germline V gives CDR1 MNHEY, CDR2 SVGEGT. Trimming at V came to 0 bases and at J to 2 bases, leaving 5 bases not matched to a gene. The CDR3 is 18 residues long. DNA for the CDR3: TGTGCCAGCAGTTACTCGCCGACTAGCGGGGGACCCTACAATGAGCAGTTCTTC. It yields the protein CASSYSPTSGGPYNEQFF.

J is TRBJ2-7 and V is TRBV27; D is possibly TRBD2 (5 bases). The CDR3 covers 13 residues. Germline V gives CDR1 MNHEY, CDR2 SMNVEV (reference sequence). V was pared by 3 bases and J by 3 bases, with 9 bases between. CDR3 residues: CASSFNGNYEQYF. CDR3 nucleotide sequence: TGTGCCAGCAGTTTTAACGGGAACTACGAGCAGTACTTC.

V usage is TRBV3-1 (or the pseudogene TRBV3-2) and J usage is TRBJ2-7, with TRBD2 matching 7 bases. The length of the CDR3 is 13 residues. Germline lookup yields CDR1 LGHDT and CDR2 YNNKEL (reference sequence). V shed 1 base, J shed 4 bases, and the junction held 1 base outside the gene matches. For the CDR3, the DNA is TGTGCCAGCAGCCAAGGGGGGGGATACGAGCAGTACTTC. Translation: CASSQGGGYEQYF.